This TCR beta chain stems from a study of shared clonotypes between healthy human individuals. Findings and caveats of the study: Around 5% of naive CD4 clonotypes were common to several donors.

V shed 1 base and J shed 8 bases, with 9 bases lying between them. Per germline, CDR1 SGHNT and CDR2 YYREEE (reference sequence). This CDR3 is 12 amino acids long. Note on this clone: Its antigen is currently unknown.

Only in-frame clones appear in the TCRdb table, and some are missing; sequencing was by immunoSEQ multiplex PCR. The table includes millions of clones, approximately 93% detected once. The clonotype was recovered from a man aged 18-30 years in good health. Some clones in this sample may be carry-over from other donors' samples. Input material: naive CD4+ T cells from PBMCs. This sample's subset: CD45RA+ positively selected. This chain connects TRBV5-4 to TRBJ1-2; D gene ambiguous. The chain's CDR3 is CASSLTRKGYTF. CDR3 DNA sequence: TGTGCCAGCAGCTTGACACGGAAGGGCTACACCTTC.